The next 23 T cell receptor beta chains were all read from a single sample in a study of T cells in Graves' hyperthyroidism and ophthalmopathy. RNA transcripts gave rise to amplified TCR beta CDR3 regions. First-round RT-PCR targeting the TCR CDR3 was performed with the HTBI primer set. TCRdb called the multiplex PCR reads again in MiXCR, with one record for every CDR3 protein. Altogether around 760,000 distinct CDR3 sequences are present, just over 35% being singletons, with the ten largest covering around 30%. The sequencing input was blood. The receptors stem from a woman in her 40s with Graves' hyperthyroidism.

This chain connects TRBV4-3 to TRBJ1-6, with D unresolved. CDR1 is LGHNA and CDR2 is YSLEER in the germline V gene. Trimming pared 0 bases from V and 8 bases from J, leaving 8 bases between. There are 14 residues in the CDR3. The CDR3 bases are TGCGCCAGCAGCCAAGAACATCCGGATTCACCCCTCCACTTT. This encodes CASSQEHPDSPLHF.

As concerns this clonotype: This may stem from a read error, because a much larger clone lies one nucleotide away. V is TRBV9 and J is TRBJ2-2, with D possibly being TRBD2 (5 bases). The germline V gene encodes CDR1 SGDLS and CDR2 YYNGEE. This CDR3 region has 11 residues. The CDR3 sequence is CASSATGELSF. The CDR3 DNA reads as TGTGCCAGCAGCGCCACCGGGGAGCTGTCTTTT. The complete variable domain, with remaining parts taken from reference TRBV9 and TRBJ2-2, reads DSGVTQTPKHLITATGQRVTLRCSPRSGDLSVYWYQQSLDQGLQFLIQYYNGEERAKGNILERFSAQQFPDLHSELNLSSLELGDSALYFCASSATGELSFGEGSRLTVL.

This clonotype was counted only a few times. Since the CDR3 does not end with the conserved phenylalanine or tryptophan, this likely comes from a read error. The DNA is left out, because the CDR3 cannot be placed on it with certainty; the CDR3 is given as TCRdb lists it. V and J are TRBV6-5 and TRBJ2-7; the D segment call TRBD2 is taken from the table without a DNA check. The CDR3 extends over 9 residues, inclusive of both ends. Germline V lookup: CDR1 MNHEY, CDR2 SVGAGI. The CDR3 region is CASSPGLAG.

The gene calls are TRBV6-5 and TRBJ1-6; D gene ambiguous. This CDR3 spans 15 amino acids. Trimming removed 0 bases from V and 5 bases from J, with 8 bases in between. Germline-derived CDR1 and CDR2 are MNHEY and SVGAGI. CDR3 sequence reads: CASSYSYGDNSPLHF. CDR3 nucleotides: TGTGCCAGCAGTTACTCGTACGGTGATAATTCACCCCTCCACTTT.

This clonotype was counted a few times. Germline and junction disagree at one end, which may indicate a read error. V gene TRBV5-4 combines with J gene TRBJ1-1; D is undetermined. CDR1 SGHNT and CDR2 YYREEE come from the germline V gene (reference sequence). The CDR3 runs to 15 residues. CDR3 protein: CASSLGYGGRTEAFF. DNA for the CDR3: TGCGCCAGCAGCCTCGGTTACGGCGGCAGGACTGAAGCTTTCTTT.

This clonotype occurred a few times. The chain joins TRBV7-2 to TRBJ2-1; no definite D call. This CDR3 contains 15 residues. The germline V gene encodes CDR1 SGHTA and CDR2 FQGNSA. Trimming cost V 3 bases and J 0 bases, with 9 bases left between them. The CDR3 loop is CASSLVGSSYNEQFF. The CDR3 nucleotides are TGTGCCAGCAGCTTGGTAGGTAGCTCCTACAATGAGCAGTTCTTC.

This chain joins TRBV6-1 and TRBJ2-7; the D gene is possibly TRBD2 (6 bases). The germline V and J ends were trimmed by 4 bases and 4 bases, with 17 bases remaining between them. The CDR3 totals 15 residues. Germline V gene sequence: CDR1 MNHNS, CDR2 SASEGT. CDR3 loop: CASSVSAGLSYEQYF. CDR3 nucleotides: TGTGCCAGCAGTGTCTCCGCGGGGCTCTCTTACGAGCAGTACTTC.

This clonotype came up a few times. The chain combines TRBV12-3 or TRBV12-4 with TRBJ1-3, with unresolved D. Deletions cut 5 bases from V and 3 bases from J, with 17 bases between. The CDR3 totals 16 residues. The CDR3 is CASSPRTVQVGNTIYF. The CDR3 DNA follows: TGTGCCAGCAGTCCTCGAACGGTGCAGGTTGGAAACACCATATATTTT.

At least ten counts were recorded for this clonotype. The chain employs TRBV20-1 and TRBJ1-2; D is undetermined. The CDR3 consists of 14 residues. Germline lookup yields CDR1 DFQATT and CDR2 SNEGSKA (reference sequence). V gave up 4 bases and J gave up 6 bases, with 18 bases separating them. DNA for the CDR3: TGCAGTGCTATTCCCCCACATTCCCCGAATGGCTACACCTTC. Translating gives CSAIPPHSPNGYTF.

This clonotype came up many times. This chain connects TRBV20-1 to TRBJ1-3, with unresolved D. V was pared by 7 bases and J by 2 bases, with 9 bases between. The CDR3 extends over 12 amino acids. Germline V CDR1 and CDR2: DFQATT, SNEGSKA (reference sequence). The DNA of the CDR3 is TGCAGTGTATCAAAGACTGGAAACACCATATATTTT. Its translation is CSVSKTGNTIYF.

The sample holds a few counts of this clonotype. The gene calls are TRBV6-5 and TRBJ1-4; maybe TRBD1 (6 bases). The CDR3 has 15 residues. CDR1 is MNHEY, CDR2 SVGAGI, per germline. The ends were cut back, 5 bases at V and 4 bases at J, with 14 bases in the middle. CDR3 nucleotide sequence: TGTGCCAGCAGTGGAAGTGGACAGCATAATGAAAAACTGTTTTTT. Translation: CASSGSGQHNEKLFF.

The J gene is TRBJ1-3, the V gene TRBV12-3 or TRBV12-4; D is unclear. The CDR3 runs 15 residues. V lost 3 bases to trimming and J lost 1 base, with 10 bases between them. CDR3 sequence reads: CASSFRTPSGNTIYF. The CDR3 DNA is TGTGCCAGCAGTTTTCGGACGCCGTCTGGAAACACCATATATTTT.

This clonotype showed up many times. V gene TRBV10-3 combines with J gene TRBJ2-2; 7 nucleotides align to TRBD1. Germline V gene data show CDR1 as ENHRY and CDR2 as SYGVKD. CDR3 length: 13 amino acids. V shed 10 bases, J shed 5 bases, and the junction held 7 bases outside the gene matches. CDR3 sequence: CATETGRTGELFF. CDR3 coding DNA: TGTGCCACCGAGACAGGGCGAACCGGGGAGCTGTTTTTT.

V is TRBV12-3 or TRBV12-4 and J is TRBJ1-2; 7 bases map to TRBD1. J was trimmed by 2 bases and V by 5 bases; bases with no gene match: 5. This CDR3 contains 14 residues. This chain's CDR3 is CASSPGQTNYGYTF. For the CDR3, the DNA is TGTGCCAGCAGTCCGGGACAGACCAACTATGGCTACACCTTC.

This chain links TRBV6-6 with TRBJ1-2; TRBD1 is a possible D gene (6 bases). This CDR3 has 14 amino acids. Germline CDR1 reads MNHNY; CDR2 reads SVGAGI (reference sequence). Trimming removed 6 bases from V and 2 bases from J, with 13 bases in between. The CDR3: CASRFLGGNYGYTF. CDR3 in DNA: TGTGCCAGCAGATTCCTAGGGGGGAACTATGGCTACACCTTC.

This clonotype was found many times. This chain joins TRBV2 and TRBJ2-5; no definite D call. V lost 6 bases and J lost 3, with 14 bases in between. CDR1 is SNHLY and CDR2 is FYNNEI in the germline V gene. The length of the CDR3 is 14 residues. CDR3 DNA: TGTGCCAGCAGGACACAAACCATCAAAGAGACCCAGTACTTC. Translated, it gives CASRTQTIKETQYF. Combining the CDR3 with reference TRBV2 and TRBJ2-5 gives the whole variable domain EPEVTQTPSHQVTQMGQEVILRCVPISNHLYFYWYRQILGQKVEFLVSFYNNEISEKSEIFDDQFSVERPDGSNFTLKIRSTKLEDSAMYFCASRTQTIKETQYFGPGTRLLVL.

This clonotype was counted a single time. This chain links TRBV11-1 with TRBJ1-2; D is unclear. The CDR3 length is 13 residues. CDR1 is SGHAT and CDR2 is FQDESV in the germline V gene (reference sequence). This chain's CDR3 is CARAGSTNYGYTF. In nucleotides, the CDR3 is TGTGCTAGAGCAGGCTCTACTAACTATGGCTACACCTTC. Full variable domain (missing parts from reference TRBV11-1 and TRBJ1-2): EAEVAQSPRYKITEKSQAVAFWCDPISGHATLYWYRQILGQGPELLVQFQDESVVDDSQLPKDRFSAERLKGVDSTLKIQPAELGDSAMYLCARAGSTNYGYTFGSGTRLTVV.

This clonotype was seen at least ten times. The chain carries TRBV20-1 and TRBJ1-6; D gene uncertain. The CDR3 runs 14 residues. The V end was cut by 3 bases, the J end by 0 bases, with 6 bases between. Germline assignment: CDR1 DFQATT and CDR2 SNEGSKA (reference sequence). The CDR3 region is CSARAGSYNSPLHF. The CDR3 coding sequence is TGCAGTGCTAGGGCGGGCTCCTATAATTCACCCCTCCACTTT.

The chain recombines TRBV12-3 or TRBV12-4 with TRBJ2-3; 11 nucleotides align to TRBD2. The CDR3 has 18 amino acids. V gave up 8 bases and J gave up 2 bases; unmatched junction bases: 15. CDR3 residues: CASLRLAGGLLPTDTQYF. CDR3 DNA: TGTGCCAGCCTGAGGCTAGCGGGGGGCCTACTCCCCACAGATACGCAGTATTTT.

In its sample, this clonotype was seen once. The rearrangement uses TRBV7-9 and TRBJ2-5; D is undetermined. The DNA matches TRBJ2-4 better at its end, which makes the J call doubtful. Germline values: CDR1 SEHNR, CDR2 FQNEAQ (reference sequence). The CDR3 is 13 amino acids. The CDR3 is CASSLSDKNIQYF. In DNA, the CDR3 is TGTGCCAGCAGCTTATCAGACAAAAACATTCAGTACTTC.

The chain has TRBV12-3 or TRBV12-4 and TRBJ1-6, with D unclear. V was clipped by 4 bases and J by 9 bases, with 10 bases between them. The CDR3 consists of 13 residues. The CDR3 spells CASSWNRGSPLHF. CDR3 in DNA: TGTGCCAGCAGTTGGAACCGGGGTTCACCCCTCCACTTT.

This clonotype was picked up a small number of times. In DNA form, the CDR3 reads TGTGCCAGCATACAGGGTAGGAAAGGAAACACCATATATTTT. This translates into CASIQGRKGNTIYF. This chain links TRBV19 with TRBJ1-3; D perhaps matches TRBD1 (6 bases). This CDR3 has 14 amino acids. Germline-derived CDR1 and CDR2 are LNHDA and SQIVND (reference sequence). V was clipped by 9 bases and J by 4 bases, with 16 bases between them.

The sample holds many counts of this clonotype. The chain joins TRBV20-1 to TRBJ2-7; D possibly uses TRBD1 or TRBD2 (5 bases each). The CDR3 has 14 residues. Per the germline V gene, CDR1 is DFQATT and CDR2 is SNEGSKA (reference sequence). Trimming pared 1 base from V and 3 bases from J, leaving 13 bases between. CDR3 DNA sequence: TGCAGTGCTAGAGTCCCGGGACGCCGCTACGAGCAGTACTTC. The encoded protein is CSARVPGRRYEQYF.